This entry lists 26 T cell receptor beta chains sequenced from one sample in a study of technical replicates of blood from a few donors. Data came from immunoSEQ multiplex PCR; TCRdb stores just in-frame clones and leaves some out. This table holds about 80,000 clones, approximately 96% found once. Sequencing was done on a sample of T cells isolated from PBMCs. The receptor set was obtained from a human donor in good health.

The gene calls are TRBV11-2 and TRBJ2-7, with 12 bases matching TRBD2. The germline V gene has CDR1 SGHAT and CDR2 FQNNGV. With V trimmed by 5 bases and J by 3 bases, 5 bases remained unmatched. This CDR3 is 15 amino acids long. The CDR3 loop reads CASSLGLAGHYEQYF. The CDR3, as DNA: TGTGCCAGCAGCCTGGGACTAGCGGGTCACTACGAGCAGTACTTC.

The chain recombines TRBV27 with TRBJ2-1; perhaps TRBD1 as D (6 bases). The CDR3 runs 15 residues. Germline V CDR1 and CDR2: MNHEY, SMNVEV (reference sequence). V lost 6 bases and J 0 bases, leaving 12 bases between the germline ends. DNA for the CDR3: TGTGCCAGCAGCGCAGGGGCCCGCTCCTACAATGAGCAGTTCTTC. Translated: CASSAGARSYNEQFF.

The rearrangement joins TRBV7-8 to TRBJ1-2; D unresolved. The V gene's germline CDR1 is SGHVS and CDR2 FQNEAQ. The V gene lost 4 bases and the J gene lost 8 bases, with 14 bases spanning the gap. This CDR3 is 13 amino acids long. The CDR3 is CASSSAPSGGYTF. CDR3 nucleotide sequence: TGTGCCAGCAGCTCCGCCCCCAGCGGAGGCTACACCTTC.

The V gene is TRBV4-3, the J gene TRBJ2-1; D may be TRBD1 (6 bases). V dropped 4 bases and J dropped 3 bases, with 16 bases sitting between them. Germline loops: CDR1 LGHNA, CDR2 YSLEER. The CDR3 runs to 16 residues. The CDR3 protein is CASSPHPQGIYNEQFF. The DNA of the CDR3 is TGCGCCAGCAGCCCGCACCCACAGGGTATCTACAATGAGCAGTTCTTC.

The chain joins TRBV5-1 to TRBJ2-7, with 13 nucleotides matching TRBD2. Per the germline V gene, CDR1 is SGHRS and CDR2 is YFSETQ. Unmatched junction bases numbered 7, after V lost 7 bases and J lost 6 bases. The CDR3 runs to 14 residues. Here the CDR3 DNA reads TGCGCCAGCGAAACTAGCGGGAGGGCCCGCGAGCAGTACTTC. This sequence encodes CASETSGRAREQYF.

This clone was counted once. V is TRBV11-2 and J is TRBJ2-1; TRBD1 aligns across 8 bases. CDR1 is SGHAT and CDR2 is FQNNGV in the germline V gene. Trimming took 5 bases from V and 4 from J; bases not matched to a gene: 4. The CDR3 has 14 residues. The CDR3 loop reads CASSRGQEYNEQFF. The DNA for the CDR3 is TGTGCCAGCAGCCGGGGACAGGAATACAATGAGCAGTTCTTC.

This chain connects TRBV10-3 to TRBJ1-3; D is unresolved. Deletions cut 1 base from V and 0 bases from J, with 7 bases between. The CDR3 covers 15 residues. CDR1 and CDR2 (germline): ENHRY, SYGVKD. The CDR3: CAISEWGVSGNTIYF. The CDR3 nucleotides read TGTGCCATCAGTGAGTGGGGAGTCTCTGGAAACACCATATATTTT.

This clone has a single count. This chain uses TRBV10-3 with TRBJ2-7, with D unresolved. With 3 bases removed from V and 1 base from J, the gap between germline ends came to 7 bases. Germline V CDR1 and CDR2: ENHRY, SYGVKD. This CDR3 contains 13 residues. The CDR3: CAISEIESYEQYF. The DNA of the CDR3 is TGTGCCATCAGTGAAATAGAGTCCTACGAGCAGTACTTC.

The CDR3, as DNA: TGCAGCGTTGATCCGACAGGGGGCAGGGCAGATACGCAGTATTTT. Protein sequence: CSVDPTGGRADTQYF. The chain has TRBV29-1 and TRBJ2-3; TRBD1 agrees at 10 bases. Germline CDR1 is SQVTM and CDR2 is ANQGSEA. CDR3 length: 15 amino acids. Trimming cost V 3 bases and J 4 bases; bases outside gene matches: 7.

The chain links TRBV4-2 to TRBJ2-7, with 12 bases identical to TRBD2. The CDR3 is made up of 15 amino acids. Looked up from germline, CDR1 is LGHNA and CDR2 is YNFKEQ. V lost 1 base, J lost 2 bases, and 0 bases stayed unmatched. The CDR3 is CASSQGLAGAYEQYF. CDR3 DNA sequence: TGTGCCAGCAGCCAAGGACTAGCGGGAGCCTACGAGCAGTACTTC.

The chain combines TRBV25-1 with TRBJ2-7; the D gene is possibly TRBD1 (6 bases). V was clipped by 7 bases and J by 5 bases, with 12 bases between them. The CDR3 is 12 residues long. The V gene's germline CDR1 is MGHDK and CDR2 SYGVNS. This CDR3 is CASMGARNEQYF. CDR3 DNA: TGTGCCAGCATGGGGGCAAGAAACGAGCAGTACTTC.

The chain couples TRBV5-6 to TRBJ2-1, with 9 nucleotides matching TRBD2. Germline trimming cut 0 bases from V and 10 bases from J; bases unmatched to any gene: 8. Germline assignment: CDR1 SGHDT and CDR2 YYEEEE. The CDR3 sequence is 15 residues long. CDR3 bases: TGTGCCAGCAGCTTGGATGCTAGCGGGATTAACGAGCAGTTCTTC. Its protein product is CASSLDASGINEQFF.

V gene TRBV30 combines with J gene TRBJ2-2; no clear D. The CDR3 runs to 11 residues. The V end was cut by 6 bases, the J end by 5 bases, with 7 bases between. Germline V gives CDR1 GTSNPN, CDR2 SVGIG (reference sequence). CDR3 residues: CACLPTGELFF. The CDR3 DNA reads as TGTGCCTGTCTCCCTACCGGGGAGCTGTTTTTT.

The V and J genes are TRBV7-9 and TRBJ2-1; 10 bases are a match to TRBD2. The CDR3 has 17 residues. Germline V lookup: CDR1 SEHNR, CDR2 FQNEAQ (reference sequence). J was trimmed by 3 bases and V by 7 bases; bases with no gene match: 12. CDR3: CASIPPGAGGRYNEQFF. The CDR3 coding sequence is TGTGCCAGCATTCCCCCCGGAGCGGGAGGGCGCTACAATGAGCAGTTCTTC.

This sequence joins TRBV6-6 and TRBJ1-3; D gene uncertain. The CDR3 runs 15 residues. From germline, CDR1 is MNHNY and CDR2 SVGAGI (reference sequence). The germline V and J ends were trimmed by 1 base and 7 bases, with 14 bases remaining between them. CDR3: CASSYLFRGNNTIYF. The CDR3 coding sequence is TGTGCCAGCAGTTACTTGTTTCGGGGAAATAACACCATATATTTT.

This sequence joins TRBV11-3 and TRBJ2-7, with 13 nucleotides matching TRBD2. In germline, CDR1 is SGHNT, CDR2 YENEEA. V dropped 5 bases and J dropped 4; count of bases not matched to a gene: 8. The CDR3 length is 16 residues. The CDR3, as DNA: TGTGCCAGCAGCCCGTCGGGACTAGCGGGATTGTACGAGCAGTACTTC. Translation: CASSPSGLAGLYEQYF.

The J gene is TRBJ2-7, the V gene TRBV7-3, with TRBD2 matching over 8 bases. From germline, CDR1 is SGHTA and CDR2 FQGTGA. CDR3 length: 15 amino acids. V trimming: 5 bases; J trimming: 3 bases; junction bases outside the gene matches: 9. In nucleotides, the CDR3 is TGTGCCAGCAGCGAGATGGGGCTAGCGGGCTACGAGCAGTACTTC. Residues: CASSEMGLAGYEQYF.

The rearrangement uses TRBV7-8 and TRBJ2-1, with 7 bases lining up with TRBD2. Germline-derived CDR1 and CDR2 are SGHVS and FQNEAQ. Germline trimming cut 5 bases from V and 5 bases from J; bases unmatched to any gene: 6. The CDR3 loop spans 14 amino acids. CDR3 amino acids: CASSALALDNEQFF. CDR3 nucleotides: TGTGCCAGCAGCGCACTAGCGCTAGACAATGAGCAGTTCTTC.

The J gene is TRBJ2-7, the V gene TRBV7-3, with TRBD2 identical over 9 bases. V gave up 6 bases and J gave up 6 bases; unmatched junction bases: 12. This CDR3 has 15 amino acids. Germline CDR1 SGHTA, CDR2 FQGTGA. The CDR3 DNA sequence: TGTGCCAGCAGTCAAAATGGCGGGAGGGATTTCGAGCAGTACTTC. Translation gives CASSQNGGRDFEQYF.

The J gene is TRBJ2-3, the V gene TRBV5-1; TRBD2 aligns across 12 bases. Germline V gene data show CDR1 as SGHRS and CDR2 as YFSETQ. Germline trimming cut 1 base from V and 4 bases from J; bases unmatched to any gene: 7. The CDR3 contains 17 residues. This chain's CDR3 is CASSLRALAGGADTQYF. As DNA, the CDR3 is TGCGCCAGCAGCTTGCGGGCTCTAGCGGGGGGGGCAGATACGCAGTATTTT.

The rearrangement uses TRBV2 and TRBJ2-2; the D is unclear. The germline V gene has CDR1 SNHLY and CDR2 FYNNEI. This CDR3 contains 13 residues. The ends were cut back, 4 bases at V and 2 bases at J, with 5 bases in the middle. CDR3 amino acids: CASSVLNTGELFF. CDR3 coding DNA: TGTGCCAGCAGTGTTCTAAACACCGGGGAGCTGTTTTTT. Together with reference TRBV2 and TRBJ2-2, the CDR3 gives the full variable domain: EPEVTQTPSHQVTQMGQEVILRCVPISNHLYFYWYRQILGQKVEFLVSFYNNEISEKSEIFDDQFSVERPDGSNFTLKIRSTKLEDSAMYFCASSVLNTGELFFGEGSRLTVL.

The chain joins TRBV30 to TRBJ1-3; D unresolved. The ends were cut back, 8 bases at V and 4 bases at J, with 15 bases in the middle. The CDR3 extends over 13 amino acids. Per the germline V gene, CDR1 is GTSNPN and CDR2 is SVGIG (reference sequence). This chain's CDR3 is CAGAGGPGNTIYF. The CDR3, as DNA: TGTGCCGGAGCCGGAGGGCCGGGAAACACCATATATTTT.

This clone was seen only once. The gene calls are TRBV4-3 and TRBJ2-7; 7 nucleotides agree with TRBD1. The germline gives CDR1 LGHNA, CDR2 YSLEER. The V and J ends lost 2 bases and 8 bases, in that order; junction bases with no gene match: 12. This CDR3 contains 15 residues. The CDR3 sequence: CASSQRQGGQEQQYF. The DNA for the CDR3 is TGCGCCAGCAGCCAAAGACAGGGCGGACAAGAACAGCAGTACTTC.

J is TRBJ2-7 and V is TRBV7-2; 14 nucleotides line up with TRBD2. The CDR3 is 15 residues long. Germline CDR1 SGHTA, CDR2 FQGNSA. Trimming at V came to 4 bases and at J to 5 bases, leaving 4 bases not matched to a gene. CDR3 residues: CASSYPGLAGDEQYF. The CDR3 DNA reads as TGTGCCAGCAGCTACCCGGGACTAGCGGGAGACGAGCAGTACTTC. Full variable domain (missing parts from reference TRBV7-2 and TRBJ2-7): GAGVSQSPSNKVTEKGKDVELRCDPISGHTALYWYRQSLGQGLEFLIYFQGNSAPDKSGLPSDRFSAERTGGSVSTLTIQRTQQEDSAVYLCASSYPGLAGDEQYFGPGTRLTVT.

This chain uses TRBV29-1 with TRBJ2-1; D perhaps matches TRBD2 (6 bases). CDR1 is SQVTM, CDR2 ANQGSEA, per germline. Trimming took 8 bases from V and 9 from J, leaving 20 bases between them. This CDR3 region has 13 residues. CDR3 sequence: CSFSRELGSEQFF. The CDR3 coding sequence is TGCAGCTTCAGCCGGGAGCTTGGGAGTGAGCAGTTCTTC.

The chain employs TRBV28 and TRBJ2-7, with D perhaps matching TRBD1 (5 bases). This CDR3 is built from 14 residues. Trimming cost V 0 bases and J 6 bases, with 12 bases left between them. CDR1 and CDR2 from the germline V gene are MDHEN and SYDVKM. The DNA of the CDR3 is TGTGCCAGCAGTTTATGGACACAGGTGCCCGAGCAGTACTTC. Translation gives CASSLWTQVPEQYF. The whole variable domain, filled in from reference TRBV28 and TRBJ2-7, reads DVKVTQSSRYLVKRTGEKVFLECVQDMDHENMFWYRQDPGLGLRLIYFSYDVKMKEKGDIPEGYSVSREKKERFSLILESASTNQTSMYLCASSLWTQVPEQYFGPGTRLTVT.